This TCR beta chain was found in a study of shared clonotypes between healthy human individuals. Several immunoSEQ 96-well plates shared each subset's DNA, each plate a replicate. Each PCR replicate from the sorted subsets contained about 200 ng DNA, which is tens of thousands of T cell genomes. Some clones are missing from TCRdb's copy, which holds only in-frame ones; the method was immunoSEQ multiplex PCR. Of hundreds of thousands of clones listed, about 80% are singletons. The study, taken as a whole, reports: Naive subsets generally had larger estimated richness than memory subsets. The study found lower generation probabilities in non-shared clonotypes than in those shared by all four donors.

The V end lost 4 bases, the J end lost 2 bases, and 8 bases lay between the germline ends. The CDR3 has 12 residues. Germline-derived CDR1 and CDR2 are GTSNPN and SVGIG (reference sequence). About this clone itself: Antigen: not known.

The clonotype originates from a woman younger than 45 in good health. Sequencing used memory CD4+ T cells sorted from blood. Subset defined: CD45RA-negative fraction. The chain links TRBV30 to TRBJ2-5; weak D call: TRBD1 (5 bases). CDR3 sequence (DNA): TGTGCCTGGAAGGGGCCTCAAGAGACCCAGTACTTC. It yields the protein CAWKGPQETQYF. Using reference TRBV30 and TRBJ2-5 for the parts outside the CDR3, the full variable domain is SQTIHQWPATLVQPVGSPLSLECTVEGTSNPNLYWYRQAAGRGLQLLFYSVGIGQISSEVPQNLSASRPQDRQFILSSKKLLLSDSGFYLCAWKGPQETQYFGPGTRLLVL.